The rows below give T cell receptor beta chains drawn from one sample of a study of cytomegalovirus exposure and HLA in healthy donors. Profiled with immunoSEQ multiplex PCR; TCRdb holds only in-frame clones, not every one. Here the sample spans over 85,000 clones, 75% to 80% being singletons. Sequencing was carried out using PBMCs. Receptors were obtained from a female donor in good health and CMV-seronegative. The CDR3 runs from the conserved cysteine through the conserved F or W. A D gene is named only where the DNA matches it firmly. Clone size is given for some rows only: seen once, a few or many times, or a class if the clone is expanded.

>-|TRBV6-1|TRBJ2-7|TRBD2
TGTGCCAGCAGTGCGCGGGGGGCCCAAACCTACGAGCAGTACTTC
CASSARGAQTYEQYF
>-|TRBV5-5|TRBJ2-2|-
TGTGCCAGCAGCCCGACAGGAGGGGAGCTGTTTTTT
CASSPTGGELFF
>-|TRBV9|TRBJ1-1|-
TGTGCCAGCAGCGTAGGGGGAGGGATGAACACTGAAGCTTTCTTT
CASSVGGGMNTEAFF
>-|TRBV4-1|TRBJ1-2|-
TGCGCCAGCAGCCCAGGTATGTGGGGCCTGAACTATGGCTACACCTTC
CASSPGMWGLNYGYTF
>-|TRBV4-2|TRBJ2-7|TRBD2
TGTGCCAGCAGCCAAGAGCGGGGGGCCTATTACGAGCAGTACTTC
CASSQERGAYYEQYF
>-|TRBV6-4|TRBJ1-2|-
TGTGCCAGCAGTGAGGGGGCAGGTCCCCACTATGGCTACACCTTC
CASSEGAGPHYGYTF
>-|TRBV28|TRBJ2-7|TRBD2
TGTGCCAGCAGTTTTAGGCCGACTAGCGGGAGGGCCGTCTTC
CASSFRPTSGRAVF
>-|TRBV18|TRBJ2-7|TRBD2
TGTGCCAGCTCACCACCTGGGGGGACTACCTACGAGCAGTACTTC
CASSPPGGTTYEQYF
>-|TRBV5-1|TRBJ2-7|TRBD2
TGCGCCAGCAGCCCTGGGGTAGCGGGAGCCTACGAGCAGTACTTC
CASSPGVAGAYEQYF
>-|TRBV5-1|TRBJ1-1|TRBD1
TGCGCCAGCAGCTCCGGGACAGGGGGAACTGAAGCTTTCTTT
CASSSGTGGTEAFF
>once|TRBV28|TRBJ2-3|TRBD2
TGTGCCAGCAGGGTAGCGGGAGACTCAGATACGCAGTATTTT
CASRVAGDSDTQYF
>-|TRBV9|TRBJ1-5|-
TGTGCCAGCAGCGTAGGCGGCCATAGCAATCAGCCCCAGCATTTT
CASSVGGHSNQPQHF
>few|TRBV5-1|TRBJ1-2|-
TGCGCCAGCAGCTTGGGGGACATTTTCGGCTACACCTTC
CASSLGDIFGYTF
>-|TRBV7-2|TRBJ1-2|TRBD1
TGTGCCAGCAGCCTGGAAGGGGGCAGACTTCTTGACTACACCTTC
CASSLEGGRLLDYTF
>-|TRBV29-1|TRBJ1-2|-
TGCAGCGTTGTTCGGGGGGTTGGGTATGGCTACACCTTC
CSVVRGVGYGYTF
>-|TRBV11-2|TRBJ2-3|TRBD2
TGTGCCAGCAGCTTAATCTGGCTAGCGGGAGCAGATACGCAGTATTTT
CASSLIWLAGADTQYF
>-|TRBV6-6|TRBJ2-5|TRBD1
TGTGCCAGCAGTTCACAGGGGTGGGAGACCCAGTACTTC
CASSSQGWETQYF
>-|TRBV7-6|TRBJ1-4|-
TGTGCCAGCAGCTTATATAAGGCGGTCGGTGAAAAACTGTTTTTT
CASSLYKAVGEKLFF
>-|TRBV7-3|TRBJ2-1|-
TGTGCCAGCAGCCGAACAGGGTCCTACAATGAGCAGTTCTTC
CASSRTGSYNEQFF
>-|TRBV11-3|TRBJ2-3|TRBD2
TGTGCCAGCGCCCCTGGGAGGGGCCGCACAGATACGCAGTATTTT
CASAPGRGRTDTQYF